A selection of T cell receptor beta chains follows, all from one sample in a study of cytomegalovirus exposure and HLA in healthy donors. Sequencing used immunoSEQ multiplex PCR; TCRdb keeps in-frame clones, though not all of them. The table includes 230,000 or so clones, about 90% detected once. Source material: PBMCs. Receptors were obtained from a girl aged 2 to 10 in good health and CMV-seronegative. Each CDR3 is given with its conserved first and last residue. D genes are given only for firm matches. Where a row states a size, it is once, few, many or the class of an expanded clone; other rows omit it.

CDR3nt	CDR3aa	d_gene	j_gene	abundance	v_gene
TGTGCCAGCAGCTCCGGGGGGAGTGTGGGTTCACCCCTCCACTTT	CASSSGGSVGSPLHF	-	TRBJ1-6	-	TRBV13
TGTGCCGGGACTAGCGGGAGTCAAACCGGGGAGCTGTTTTTT	CAGTSGSQTGELFF	TRBD2	TRBJ2-2	-	TRBV5-4
TGTGCCAGCAGCCAGATTCGTGGAGCGGGAGGCTATGAGCAGTTCTTC	CASSQIRGAGGYEQFF	TRBD2	TRBJ2-1	-	TRBV14
TGTGCCAGCAGCTTGGCCCCCGGGACAGCTCAAGAGACCCAGTACTTC	CASSLAPGTAQETQYF	TRBD1	TRBJ2-5	-	TRBV5-6
TGCGCCAGCAGCCAAGTCGGGTCTTCCTACAATGAGCAGTTCTTC	CASSQVGSSYNEQFF	-	TRBJ2-1	-	TRBV4-1
TGTGCCAGCAGCTTGATAACTACAGGGGGATGGGGAAACACCATATATTTT	CASSLITTGGWGNTIYF	TRBD1	TRBJ1-3	-	TRBV5-6
TGTGCCAGCAGCTGGGCCAAGGGGGTTTCAGATACGCAGTATTTT	CASSWAKGVSDTQYF	-	TRBJ2-3	-	TRBV5-8
TGTGCCAGCAGCCCCACCGGGTCACCAAACAATGAGCAGTTCTTC	CASSPTGSPNNEQFF	-	TRBJ2-1	-	TRBV11-3
TGTGCCAGCAGCTTAGCCCTAGCGGGAACCGGGGAGCTGTTTTTT	CASSLALAGTGELFF	TRBD2	TRBJ2-2	-	TRBV7-6
TGTGCCAGCAGCCACGGAGGCATCCTCTCCTACGAGCAGTACTTC	CASSHGGILSYEQYF	-	TRBJ2-7	-	TRBV11-2
TGTGCCAGTACCATAGGGGGAATGAACACTGAAGCTTTCTTT	CASTIGGMNTEAFF	-	TRBJ1-1	few	TRBV19
TGCGCCAGCAGCCAAGGAGGGCAGGGTTCGGAGACCCAGTACTTC	CASSQGGQGSETQYF	-	TRBJ2-5	-	TRBV5-1
TGTGCCAGCAGTTTTAGCGGGGGGAGAAATGAGCAGTTCTTC	CASSFSGGRNEQFF	TRBD2	TRBJ2-1	-	TRBV27
TGTGCCAGCAGCTTCCGCGGGTCAACTGCAAATGAAAAACTGTTTTTT	CASSFRGSTANEKLFF	-	TRBJ1-4	once	TRBV5-6
TGTGCCAGCAGCGGACTAGACCATCGGTCCCGGTACTTC	CASSGLDHRSRYF	TRBD2	TRBJ2-5	-	TRBV5-6
TGTGCCAGCAGCTTAGGGACAGGGGTCTACGAGCAGTACTTC	CASSLGTGVYEQYF	TRBD1	TRBJ2-7	-	TRBV11-2
TGTGCCAGCAGCTCCACCAACAACCGGGACAGCTTCTACGAGCAGTACTTC	CASSSTNNRDSFYEQYF	TRBD1	TRBJ2-7	-	TRBV13
TGTGCCAGCAGTTCAAACAGGGTTGTGATGAATCAGCCCCAGCATTTT	CASSSNRVVMNQPQHF	-	TRBJ1-5	-	TRBV28
TGCAGCGTTGACCGTTCAGGCAATGAGCAGTTCTTC	CSVDRSGNEQFF	-	TRBJ2-1	-	TRBV29-1
TGCGCCAGCAATCCGACTAGCGGGATAAATGAGCAGTTCTTC	CASNPTSGINEQFF	TRBD2	TRBJ2-1	-	TRBV10-2
TGTGCCAGCAGTGAATGGACAGAGGGTGGCTACACCTTC	CASSEWTEGGYTF	-	TRBJ1-2	-	TRBV2
TGTGCCAGCTCACCGGCTAGCGGGATTATGACCGGGGAGCTGTTTTTT	CASSPASGIMTGELFF	TRBD2	TRBJ2-2	-	TRBV18
TGCGCCAGCAGCGGGAGTAACTCTGGAAACACCATATATTTT	CASSGSNSGNTIYF	-	TRBJ1-3	-	TRBV5-1
TGCGCCAGCAGCGCCGGGACAGGGGTAGGGAGCGAGCAGTACTTC	CASSAGTGVGSEQYF	TRBD1	TRBJ2-7	-	TRBV5-1
TGTTCCAGCAGCCCTTCGGGGCCAGACAGGAACTATGGCTACACCTTC	CSSSPSGPDRNYGYTF	-	TRBJ1-2	-	TRBV7-9
TGTGCCAGCAGCTTGAGAAATAGCGGCTTCTACGAGCAGTACTTC	CASSLRNSGFYEQYF	-	TRBJ2-7	-	TRBV5-6
TGTGCCAGCTCCCCGGGACATTTGAACACTGAAGCTTTCTTT	CASSPGHLNTEAFF	-	TRBJ1-1	-	TRBV18
TGTGCCAGCAGCGCACACGGGGGTGTCACAGATACGCAGTATTTT	CASSAHGGVTDTQYF	-	TRBJ2-3	-	TRBV9
TGCAGCGTCCAGGGGGCGCGCGGCTACACCTTC	CSVQGARGYTF	TRBD1	TRBJ1-2	-	TRBV29-1
TGTGCCAGCAGCTTGGAGGCAGCGGGACGCACAGATACGCAGTATTTT	CASSLEAAGRTDTQYF	TRBD2	TRBJ2-3	-	TRBV5-6
TGTGCCACCAGGTGGATACGGACAGGGAGCTACGAGCAGTACTTC	CATRWIRTGSYEQYF	TRBD1	TRBJ2-7	-	TRBV7-9
TGTGCCAGTAGATCCGGGGGAGGAGAGACCCAGTACTTC	CASRSGGGETQYF	-	TRBJ2-5	-	TRBV19
TGTGCCAGCAGCGTAGATCTGGCTGCTAGCACAGATACGCAGTATTTT	CASSVDLAASTDTQYF	-	TRBJ2-3	once	TRBV9
TGTGCCAGTAGTATTAGGACAGACCCGAATACGCAGTATTTT	CASSIRTDPNTQYF	-	TRBJ2-3	-	TRBV19
TGTGCCAGCAGCGTAGTGCCTAGCGGGAGGGCGGCCGGGGAGCTGTTTTTT	CASSVVPSGRAAGELFF	TRBD2	TRBJ2-2	-	TRBV9
TGTGCCACCAAACCAGGGGTCTACGCCGGGGAGCTGTTTTTT	CATKPGVYAGELFF	-	TRBJ2-2	-	TRBV11-2
TGTGCCACCAGCAGATCCGGGGGGGCTTCGGAGACCCAGTACTTC	CATSRSGGASETQYF	TRBD2	TRBJ2-5	-	TRBV15
TGTGCCAGCAGTCAACAAGTGGGAAACACCATATATTTT	CASSQQVGNTIYF	-	TRBJ1-3	-	TRBV6-5
TGTGCCAGCAGTTTACGAAGGGAGCGGGAGCAGTACTTC	CASSLRREREQYF	-	TRBJ2-7	once	TRBV28
TGTGCCAGCAGCACGCTTCAGGAGCCCCAGCATTTT	CASSTLQEPQHF	-	TRBJ1-5	-	TRBV7-9
TGTGCCAGCAGCTTAGATCTCCAGGGCCCAGATACGCAGTATTTT	CASSLDLQGPDTQYF	-	TRBJ2-3	-	TRBV11-2
TGCGCCAGCAGCTTGGGGTGGGAGCTAAACGAGCAGTACTTC	CASSLGWELNEQYF	-	TRBJ2-7	-	TRBV5-1
TGCAGTGCTAGTAGTAGCGGGAAGGAGTACTTC	CSASSSGKEYF	TRBD2	TRBJ2-7	once	TRBV20-1
TGTGCCAGCTCAGGACAGGGGTTGGACACTGAAGCTTTCTTT	CASSGQGLDTEAFF	TRBD1	TRBJ1-1	once	TRBV18
TGTGCCAGCAGCGGTACTTTCGACAGGGGGCTCAATCAGCCCCAGCATTTT	CASSGTFDRGLNQPQHF	TRBD1	TRBJ1-5	-	TRBV4-2
TGCGCCAGCAGTGAGTCGGACAGGGGGCTTCGCGAGCAGTACTTC	CASSESDRGLREQYF	TRBD1	TRBJ2-7	-	TRBV10-2
TGTGCCAGCAGCCGAGAGAATTCAATAGCGGGACTAGCGGGGGGTCTGGTCGAGCAGTACTTC	CASSRENSIAGLAGGLVEQYF	TRBD2	TRBJ2-7	-	TRBV4-2
TGCGCCAGCAGCCCAGCAGGGGAAATGGAACAGCCCCAGCATTTT	CASSPAGEMEQPQHF	-	TRBJ1-5	-	TRBV4-1
TGTGCCAGCAGCTTAGTCAAGGGGCGGAAGACCCAGTACTTC	CASSLVKGRKTQYF	-	TRBJ2-5	-	TRBV7-9
TGTGCCAGCAGCTTGGATAGGGGGCCTGGGCGAGAAAATTCACCCCTCCACTTT	CASSLDRGPGRENSPLHF	TRBD1	TRBJ1-6	-	TRBV5-6